This T cell receptor beta chain is from a study of PD-1 blockade in classical Hodgkin lymphoma (dated by TCRdb to between 2020 and 2021). Notes on the research overall: The study used TCR beta sequencing and CyTOF to define a peripheral blood immune signature of response to PD-1 blockade in classical Hodgkin lymphoma.

Genomic DNA was isolated using the Qiagen DNeasy kit from unsorted PBMCs as well as from negatively selected CD4+ and CD8+ fractions. Amplification of TCR beta CDR3 regions was done by immunoSEQ multiplex PCR with primers that anneal to V and J segments. Amplification bias was minimized using a synthetic immune receptor repertoire, and residual bias was removed computationally after sequencing. The paper's processing steps were these. Repertoire diversity was quantified as the Shannon entropy index using custom Python scripts. Unsorted, CD4+ and CD8+ repertoires were examined separately, except in combined analyses, for which CD4+ and CD8+ sequences were merged in silico. TCRdb stores this immuneACCESS table with in-frame sequences only. Part of the clones is absent; in the studies checked, under half of the shortfall reflects unresolved V genes, and no reason is known for the rest. V, J and clone size derive from that table, while D and trimming were established from the DNA sequence. This sample has 20,000 to 30,000 clones in its table, and more than 80% of those were observed once. The ten largest make up 0.5% to 0.55% of the sample.

The intended sense of this specimen's time point label: newly diagnosed, previously untreated cHL patient sample. Magnetic negative selection with a Miltenyi CD4+ T cell isolation kit was used to purify CD4+ T cells from thawed PBMCs. To serve as a comparison group for the relapsed/refractory trial patients, PBMCs were sequenced from patients with newly diagnosed, previously untreated classical Hodgkin lymphoma. Peripheral blood was collected in 8 mL Vacutainer Cell Preparation Tubes, from which PBMCs were isolated by centrifugation and then cryopreserved. Purified CD4+ and CD8+ fractions were generated only in cases for which an additional PBMC sample was available. Magnetically labelled cells were removed on LS columns in a quadroMACS separator, and the flow-through was retained as the purified fraction. What the work shows at the level of the full study, not this receptor alone: Baseline TCR diversity was reported to be lower in newly diagnosed patients than in healthy donors, and even lower in relapsed/refractory patients. Only a single clinical trial cohort was studied, and what caused the repertoire differences, possibly disease activity or prior therapy, remained undefined.

Cut back by 3 bases and 9 bases, the V and J ends lie 12 bases apart. CDR1 and CDR2 (ENHRY, SYGVKD) derive from the germline V gene. From its cysteine to its phenylalanine, the CDR3 spans 14 amino acids. Only the CDR3 portion is preserved as DNA: 42 bases, with reading frame beginning at the first base. For this clone: Its antigen is currently not known. Base qualities are not at hand, and no much larger clone is one base apart.

The chain is encoded by TRBV10-3 joined to TRBJ1-6; tentative D gene TRBD1, with 5 bases matching. This TCR came from a human donor with classical Hodgkin lymphoma. Material: CD4+ T cells from blood. The nucleotide sequence is given as TGTGCCATCAGTGAACCCTATCAGGGTTCACCCCTCCACTTT. Protein translation: CAISEPYQGSPLHF.